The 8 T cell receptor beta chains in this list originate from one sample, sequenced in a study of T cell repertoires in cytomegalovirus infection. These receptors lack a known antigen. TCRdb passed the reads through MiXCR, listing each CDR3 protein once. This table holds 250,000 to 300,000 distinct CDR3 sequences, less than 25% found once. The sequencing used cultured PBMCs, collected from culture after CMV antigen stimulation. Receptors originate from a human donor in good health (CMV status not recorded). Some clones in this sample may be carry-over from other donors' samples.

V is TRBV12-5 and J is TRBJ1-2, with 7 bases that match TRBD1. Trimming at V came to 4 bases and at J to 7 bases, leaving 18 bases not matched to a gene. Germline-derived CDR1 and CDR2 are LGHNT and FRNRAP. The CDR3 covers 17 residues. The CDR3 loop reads CASGSGTAQGAYGGYTF. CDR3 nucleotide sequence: TGTGCTAGTGGTTCCGGGACAGCCCAAGGGGCCTATGGTGGCTACACCTTC.

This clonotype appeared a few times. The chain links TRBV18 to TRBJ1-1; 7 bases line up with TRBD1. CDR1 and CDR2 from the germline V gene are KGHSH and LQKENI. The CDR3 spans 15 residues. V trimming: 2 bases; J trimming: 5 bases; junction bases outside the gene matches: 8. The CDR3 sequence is CASSPTRQGNTEAFF. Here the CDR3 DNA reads TGTGCCAGCTCACCAACAAGACAGGGAAATACTGAAGCTTTCTTT.

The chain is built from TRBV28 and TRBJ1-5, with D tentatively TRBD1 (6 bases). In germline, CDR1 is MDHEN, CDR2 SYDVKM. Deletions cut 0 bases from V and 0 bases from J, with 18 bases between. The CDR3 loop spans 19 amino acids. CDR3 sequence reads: CASSLWGRGGGYSNQPQHF. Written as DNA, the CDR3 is TGTGCCAGCAGTTTATGGGGCAGGGGTGGGGGTTATAGCAATCAGCCCCAGCATTTT.

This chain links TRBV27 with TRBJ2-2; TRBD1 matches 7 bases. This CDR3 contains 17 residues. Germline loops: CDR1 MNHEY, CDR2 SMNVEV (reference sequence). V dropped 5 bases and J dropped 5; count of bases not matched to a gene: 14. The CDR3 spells CASSPDLDRVWTGELFF. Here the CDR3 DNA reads TGTGCCAGCAGTCCCGACCTTGACAGGGTTTGGACCGGGGAGCTGTTTTTT.

This CDR3 reads CASSSSGKGSYNEQFF. The DNA for the CDR3 is TGTGCCAGCAGCTCCTCGGGAAAGGGGTCCTACAATGAGCAGTTCTTC. The gene calls are TRBV5-4 and TRBJ2-1, with D perhaps given as TRBD1 or TRBD2 (5 bases each). The V end was cut by 3 bases, the J end by 1 base, with 14 bases between. The CDR3 spans 16 residues. Germline V gives CDR1 SGHNT, CDR2 YYREEE (reference sequence). Filled out from reference TRBV5-4 and TRBJ2-1, the complete variable domain reads ETGVTQSPTHLIKTRGQQVTLRCSSQSGHNTVSWYQQALGQGPQFIFQYYREEENGRGNFPPRFSGLQFPNYSSELNVNALELDDSALYLCASSSSGKGSYNEQFFGPGTRLTVL.

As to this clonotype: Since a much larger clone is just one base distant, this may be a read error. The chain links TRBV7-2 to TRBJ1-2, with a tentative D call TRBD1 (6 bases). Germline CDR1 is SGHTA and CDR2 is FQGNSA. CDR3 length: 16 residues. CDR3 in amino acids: CVSSLSAARQASGYTF. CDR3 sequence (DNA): TGTGTCAGCAGCTTATCGGCTGCCCGACAGGCTAGCGGCTACACCTTC. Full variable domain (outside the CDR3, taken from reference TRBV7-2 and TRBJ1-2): GAGVSQSPSNKVTEKGKDVELRCDPISGHTALYWYRQSLGQGLEFLIYFQGNSAPDKSGLPSDRFSAERTGGSVSTLTIQRTQQEDSAVYLCVSSLSAARQASGYTFGSGTRLTVV.

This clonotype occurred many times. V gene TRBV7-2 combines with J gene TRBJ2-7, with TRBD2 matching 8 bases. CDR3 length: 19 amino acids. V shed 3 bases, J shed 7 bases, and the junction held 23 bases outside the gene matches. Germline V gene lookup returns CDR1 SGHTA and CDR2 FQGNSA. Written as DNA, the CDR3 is TGTGCCAGCAGCTTTCGATTCATAGGGGCGGTAGCGACGGGGGGGGAGCAGTACGTC. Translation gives CASSFRFIGAVATGGEQYV.

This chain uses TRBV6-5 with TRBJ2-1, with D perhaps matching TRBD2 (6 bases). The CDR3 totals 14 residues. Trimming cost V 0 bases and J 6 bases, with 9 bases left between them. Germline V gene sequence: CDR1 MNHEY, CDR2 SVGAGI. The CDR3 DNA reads TGTGCCAGCAGTTACTCTTCTAGCGTCAATGAGCAGTTCTTC. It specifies CASSYSSSVNEQFF.